This TCR beta chain was recovered during a study of shared clonotypes between healthy human individuals. Study-wide results and limits: What rarefaction showed was incomplete sorted-subset sequencing despite large depth. Memory subsets generally showed smaller estimated richness than naive subsets did.

V lost 2 bases and J lost 4, with 10 bases in between. Germline-derived CDR1 and CDR2 are SGHRS and YFSETQ. CDR3 length: 15 amino acids. Clones were sequenced by immunoSEQ multiplex PCR, and TCRdb holds only the in-frame ones, with some missing. Altogether 2 million to 2.5 million clones are present, 90% to 95% being singletons, with the ten largest covering roughly 0.13%. Negatively enriched CD4+ T cells were divided by CD45RA into naive and memory. Worth noting for this clone: The antigen remains unidentified.

The sample consisted of naive CD4+ T cells sorted from blood. The subset here: CD45RA+ positively selected. This chain connects TRBV5-1 to TRBJ2-6; D is possibly TRBD1 (5 bases). The source is a man between 18 and 29 years old in good health. The CDR3 spells CASSLGHSGANVLTF. CDR3 coding DNA: TGCGCCAGCAGCTTAGGACACTCCGGGGCCAACGTCCTGACTTTC.